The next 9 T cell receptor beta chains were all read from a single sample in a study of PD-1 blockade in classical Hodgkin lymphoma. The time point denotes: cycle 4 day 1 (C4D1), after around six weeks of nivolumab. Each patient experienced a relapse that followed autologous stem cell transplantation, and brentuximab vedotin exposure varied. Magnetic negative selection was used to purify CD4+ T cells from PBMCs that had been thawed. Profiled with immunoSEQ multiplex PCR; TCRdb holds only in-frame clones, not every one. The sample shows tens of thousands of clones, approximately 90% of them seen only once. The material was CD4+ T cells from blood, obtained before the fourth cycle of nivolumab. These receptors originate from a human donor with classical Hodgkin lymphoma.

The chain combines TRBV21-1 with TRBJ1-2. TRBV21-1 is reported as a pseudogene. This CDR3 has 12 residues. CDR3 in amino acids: CASSKARGGYTF. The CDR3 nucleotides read TGTGCCAGCAGCAAAGCGAGGGGCGGCTACACCTTC.

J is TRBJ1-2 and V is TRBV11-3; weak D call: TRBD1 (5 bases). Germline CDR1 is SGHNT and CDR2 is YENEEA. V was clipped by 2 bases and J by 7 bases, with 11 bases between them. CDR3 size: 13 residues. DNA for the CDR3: TGTGCCAGCAGCTTATACCGGGGGGTTGGCTACACCTTC. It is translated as CASSLYRGVGYTF.

CDR3 bases: TGCGCCAGCAGCATCAGGGGGAACACTGAAGCTTTCTTT. Protein: CASSIRGNTEAFF. The rearrangement uses TRBV5-1 and TRBJ1-1, with a weak D call TRBD1 (6 bases). V dropped 4 bases and J dropped 1 base, with 8 bases sitting between them. The CDR3 totals 13 residues. Germline V lookup: CDR1 SGHRS, CDR2 YFSETQ. The whole variable domain, remainder taken from reference TRBV5-1 and TRBJ1-1, is KAGVTQTPRYLIKTRGQQVTLSCSPISGHRSVSWYQQTPGQGLQFLFEYFSETQRNKGNFPGRFSGRQFSNSRSEMNVSTLELGDSALYLCASSIRGNTEAFFGQGTRLTVV.

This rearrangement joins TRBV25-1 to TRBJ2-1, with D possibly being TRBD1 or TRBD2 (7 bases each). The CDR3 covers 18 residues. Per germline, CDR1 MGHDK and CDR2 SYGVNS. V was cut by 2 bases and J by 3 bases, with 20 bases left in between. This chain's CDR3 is CASSETGERDRLYNEQFF. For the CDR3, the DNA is TGTGCCAGCAGTGAAACAGGGGAGCGGGACAGACTCTACAATGAGCAGTTCTTC.

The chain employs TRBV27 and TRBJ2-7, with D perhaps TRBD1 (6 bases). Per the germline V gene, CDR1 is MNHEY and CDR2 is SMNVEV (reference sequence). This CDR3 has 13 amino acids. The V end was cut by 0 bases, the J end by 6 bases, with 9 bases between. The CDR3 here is CASSLSQGGEQYF. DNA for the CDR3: TGTGCCAGCAGTTTATCACAGGGTGGCGAGCAGTACTTC.

The CDR3 sequence: CASSPHDETDTQYF. CDR3 sequence (DNA): TGTGCCAGCAGTCCCCATGACGAAACAGATACGCAGTATTTT. The genes are TRBV28 and TRBJ2-3; D is unresolved. There are 14 residues in the CDR3. Germline V gene sequence: CDR1 MDHEN, CDR2 SYDVKM. V lost 5 bases and J 3 bases, leaving 12 bases between the germline ends.

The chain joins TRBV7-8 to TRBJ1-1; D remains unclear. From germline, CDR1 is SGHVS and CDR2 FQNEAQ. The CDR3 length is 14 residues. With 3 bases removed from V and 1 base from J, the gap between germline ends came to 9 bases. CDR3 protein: CASSFSSSNTEAFF. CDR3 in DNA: TGTGCCAGCAGCTTTTCTTCATCGAACACTGAAGCTTTCTTT. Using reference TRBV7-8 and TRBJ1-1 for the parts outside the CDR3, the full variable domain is GAGVSQSPRYKVAKRGQDVALRCDPISGHVSLFWYQQALGQGPEFLTYFQNEAQLDKSGLPSDRFFAERPEGSVSTLKIQRTQQEDSAVYLCASSFSSSNTEAFFGQGTRLTVV.

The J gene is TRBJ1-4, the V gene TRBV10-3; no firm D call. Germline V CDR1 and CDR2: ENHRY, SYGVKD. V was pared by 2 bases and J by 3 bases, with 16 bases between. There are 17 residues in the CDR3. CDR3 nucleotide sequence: TGTGCCATCAGTGAGCGGACTGGAGGTGTTGCTAATGAAAAACTGTTTTTT. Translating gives CAISERTGGVANEKLFF.

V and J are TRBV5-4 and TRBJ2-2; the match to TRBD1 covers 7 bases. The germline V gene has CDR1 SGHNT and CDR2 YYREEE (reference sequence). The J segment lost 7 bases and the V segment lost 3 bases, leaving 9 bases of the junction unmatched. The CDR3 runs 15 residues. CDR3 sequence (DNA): TGTGCCAGCAGCTGGCTTAACAGGGGTATCGGGGAGCTGTTTTTT. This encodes CASSWLNRGIGELFF.